This T cell receptor (beta chain) was sequenced during a study of T-cell reconstitution after alpha-beta-depleted transplantation in children. Study findings and constraints: A year had passed since transplant, and T-cell counts and diversity by then came mostly from newly produced T cells. From surviving recipient T cells and thymic progenitors came the high day-60 TCRbeta diversity observed in some patients.

During its preparation, the TCRbeta library received unique molecular identifiers. TCRdb processed the PCR reads anew with MiXCR; each CDR3 protein has one entry. The data hold some 460,000 distinct CDR3 sequences, with roughly 15% observed a single time. In the case of this clonotype: Antigen: not known.

V was shortened by 5 bases and J by 8 bases, with 13 bases between the two germline ends. The CDR3 is made up of 14 amino acids. Germline lookup yields CDR1 SGHTA and CDR2 FQGNSA. The clonotype was recovered from a boy younger than two who had a stem cell transplant for Wiskott-Aldrich syndrome, so the T cells may come from the graft donor. The sample in question was PBMCs, mostly from graft donor cells, obtained 360 days after TCRalphabeta/CD19-depleted stem cell transplant. The rearrangement links TRBV7-2 to TRBJ1-6; perhaps TRBD1 as D (6 bases). The CDR3 coding sequence is TGTGCCAGCAGCATGAGATACAGGGATTCACCCCTCCACTTT. Translated: CASSMRYRDSPLHF.